This T cell receptor beta chain is drawn from a study of low-dose radiotherapy and immunotherapy resistance in tumors. Looking at the study overall: Each patient was administered nivolumab intravenously at 240 mg, which was a flat dose, every two weeks, along with intravenous ipilimumab at 1 mg/kg every six weeks.

The CDR3 extends over 15 amino acids. Germline V gene lookup returns CDR1 SQVTM and CDR2 ANQGSEA. Trimming removed 4 bases from V and 1 base from J, with 13 bases in between. Covering alpha and beta chains, TRAV- and TRBV-specific primers were used for the first-strand cDNA. With a V-primer adapter and a constant-region primer, TCRs were amplified for about 22 PCR cycles. One entry per CDR3 protein, called by TCRdb with MiXCR from the reads. The sample includes about 64,000 distinct CDR3 sequences, around a quarter of them seen just once. The sample's time point: before trial treatment. Donors were dosed with nivolumab and ipilimumab; they also received aspirin, low-dose cyclophosphamide and low-dose radiotherapy. The table lists this clonotype with many counts.

The chain employs TRBV29-1 and TRBJ2-2; the D is unclear. The receptor comes from a male donor with rectosigmoid adenocarcinoma. The sequences come from PBMCs, collected before treatment. The CDR3 sequence is CSVVNPLLNTGELFF. The CDR3 DNA reads as TGCAGCGTTGTTAACCCACTCTTGAACACCGGGGAGCTGTTTTTT.